A single sample is the source of the 26 T cell receptor beta chains below, sequenced in a study of blood T cell repertoires in COVID-19. Profiling relied on immunoSEQ multiplex PCR, and the TCRdb table lists in-frame clones only, not all of them. Of approximately 74,000 clones listed, around 93% are singletons. Source material: peripheral blood. These receptors all stem from a woman in her sixties or seventies with active COVID-19.

The V and J genes are TRBV28 and TRBJ2-1, with D maybe TRBD2 (6 bases). CDR3 length: 15 amino acids. The ends were cut back, 6 bases at V and 7 bases at J, with 19 bases in the middle. Germline V gene data show CDR1 as MDHEN and CDR2 as SYDVKM. As DNA, the CDR3 is TGTGCCAGCAGACCCCGGAGGGCCAGGATGAATGAGCAGTTCTTC. Protein sequence: CASRPRRARMNEQFF.

The rearrangement uses TRBV29-1 and TRBJ2-7, with TRBD2 identical over 8 bases. The ends lost 7 bases at V and 4 bases at J; junction bases unmatched: 15. The V gene's germline CDR1 is SQVTM and CDR2 ANQGSEA. The CDR3 length is 15 residues. As DNA, the CDR3 is TGCAGCGCCGGGGGGGCGAGCGGGTTGAGGTACGAGCAGTACTTC. Protein sequence: CSAGGASGLRYEQYF.

The rearrangement joins TRBV18 to TRBJ1-2, with 8 bases matching TRBD1. Germline loops: CDR1 KGHSH, CDR2 LQKENI. The V and J ends lost 3 bases and 7 bases, in that order; junction bases with no gene match: 10. The CDR3 consists of 15 residues. In DNA form, the CDR3 reads TGTGCCAGCTCACCGGGGACAGGACCGTTATTTGGCTACACCTTC. Protein sequence: CASSPGTGPLFGYTF.

The chain employs TRBV5-4 and TRBJ1-2, with D tentatively TRBD1 (5 bases). The CDR3 is made up of 15 amino acids. CDR1 SGHNT and CDR2 YYREEE come from the germline V gene (reference sequence). Trimming shortened V by 4 bases and J by 4 bases, and 17 bases separated the two germline ends. The CDR3: CASSNRQPSSYGYTF. The CDR3 coding sequence is TGTGCCAGCAGCAACCGACAGCCGTCAAGCTATGGCTACACCTTC.

This clone was counted once. This chain links TRBV28 with TRBJ1-5, with no clear D. The CDR3 sequence is 12 residues long. Germline V gene data show CDR1 as MDHEN and CDR2 as SYDVKM. The V end lost 8 bases, the J end lost 3 bases, and 8 bases lay between the germline ends. The CDR3 DNA reads TGTGCCAGCGAGAGGGACAATCAGCCCCAGCATTTT. Translation gives CASERDNQPQHF.

The rearrangement links TRBV19 to TRBJ2-7; possible D gene TRBD1, 5 bases. Per germline, CDR1 LNHDA and CDR2 SQIVND (reference sequence). V lost 7 bases and J 6 bases, leaving 22 bases between the germline ends. This CDR3 spans 15 amino acids. DNA of the CDR3: TGTGCCAGTACCCGAGGTGGGGCAGGGAACAGCGAGCAGTACTTC. Translation gives CASTRGGAGNSEQYF.

The V gene is TRBV5-6, the J gene TRBJ2-1; no clear D gene. The CDR3 runs 15 residues. CDR1 and CDR2 from the germline V gene are SGHDT and YYEEEE. Trimming stripped 5 bases from V and 4 bases from J, with 16 bases between. CDR3 nucleotides: TGTGCCAGCAGGCCGGGTCCTTACCAATACAATGAGCAGTTCTTC. Amino acid sequence: CASRPGPYQYNEQFF. Full variable domain (outside the CDR3, taken from reference TRBV5-6 and TRBJ2-1): DAGVTQSPTHLIKTRGQQVTLRCSPKSGHDTVSWYQQALGQGPQFIFQYYEEEERQRGNFPDRFSGHQFPNYSSELNVNALLLGDSALYLCASRPGPYQYNEQFFGPGTRLTVL.

V gene TRBV19 combines with J gene TRBJ2-1, with 10 bases lining up with TRBD2. V was pared by 3 bases and J by 10 bases, with 9 bases of the junction left unmatched. CDR3 length: 15 residues. Germline V CDR1 and CDR2: LNHDA, SQIVND (reference sequence). In nucleotides, the CDR3 is TGTGCCAGTAGTATTGGGACTAGCGATTTCGGCGAGCAGTTCTTC. This translates into CASSIGTSDFGEQFF.

The chain uses TRBV5-5 and TRBJ1-6, with 7 bases fitting TRBD1. Germline assignment: CDR1 SGHKS and CDR2 YYEKEE (reference sequence). The CDR3 has 16 residues. V was clipped by 3 bases and J by 0 bases; unmatched bases: 3. CDR3 DNA sequence: TGTGCCAGCAGCTCTGCAGGGGGCTCCTATAATTCACCCCTCCACTTT. Its translation: CASSSAGGSYNSPLHF.

The CDR3 is CASSDRGSTDTQYF. In DNA, the CDR3 is TGTGCCAGTAGCGACAGGGGGAGCACAGATACGCAGTATTTT. This chain links TRBV19 with TRBJ2-3; 9 bases map to TRBD1. The CDR3 is made up of 14 amino acids. Germline V gene sequence: CDR1 LNHDA, CDR2 SQIVND (reference sequence). V shed 6 bases and J 0 bases; nucleotides not matched to a gene: 1.

V and J are TRBV19 and TRBJ2-3, with D perhaps matching TRBD2 (6 bases). CDR3 size: 14 residues. Germline V gene data show CDR1 as LNHDA and CDR2 as SQIVND (reference sequence). V lost 5 bases, J lost 4 bases, and 13 bases lay in between. The CDR3 spells CASSLAFPPDTQYF. The CDR3 nucleotides are TGTGCCAGTAGTCTAGCGTTTCCCCCAGATACGCAGTATTTT.

This chain uses TRBV10-3 with TRBJ1-5; no clear D. CDR3 length: 14 residues. The germline V gene encodes CDR1 ENHRY and CDR2 SYGVKD. Trimming cost V 4 bases and J 5 bases, with 12 bases left between them. CDR3 residues: CAISGGSADQPQHF. The CDR3 DNA follows: TGTGCCATCAGTGGTGGCTCCGCCGATCAGCCCCAGCATTTT.

The genes are TRBV25-1 and TRBJ2-5, with 12 bases aligning to TRBD2. CDR3 length equals 15 residues. V lost 4 bases and J lost 3; bases outside the gene matches: 3. The germline V gene has CDR1 MGHDK and CDR2 SYGVNS. CDR3 residues: CASSGLAGGEETQYF. CDR3 nucleotides: TGTGCCAGCAGTGGGCTAGCGGGAGGGGAAGAGACCCAGTACTTC. Variable domain in full (rest from reference TRBV25-1 and TRBJ2-5): EADIYQTPRYLVIGTGKKITLECSQTMGHDKMYWYQQDPGMELHLIHYSYGVNSTEKGDLSSESTVSRIRTEHFPLTLESARPSHTSQYLCASSGLAGGEETQYFGPGTRLLVL.

The V call is TRBV2, the J call TRBJ2-3; 12 nucleotides match TRBD2. The length of the CDR3 is 14 residues. From germline, CDR1 is SNHLY and CDR2 FYNNEI. Germline trimming cut 6 bases from V and 5 bases from J; bases unmatched to any gene: 3. The CDR3 protein is CASSLAGGVDTQYF. The CDR3 DNA reads TGTGCCAGCAGCCTAGCGGGGGGGGTAGATACGCAGTATTTT.

The gene calls are TRBV10-3 and TRBJ2-1, with TRBD2 matching 7 bases. The V gene's germline CDR1 is ENHRY and CDR2 SYGVKD. This CDR3 contains 14 residues. The V gene end was trimmed by 6 bases and the J gene end by 10 bases; junction bases not matched to a gene: 12. Here the CDR3 DNA reads TGTGCCATCAGGGAGGGACTACCGGGACTAGAGCAGTTCTTC. Protein: CAIREGLPGLEQFF.

The rearrangement uses TRBV28 and TRBJ1-2, with 12 bases identical to TRBD1. Looked up from germline, CDR1 is MDHEN and CDR2 is SYDVKM. The CDR3 is made up of 16 amino acids. V lost 6 bases, J lost 9 bases, and 14 bases stayed unmatched. The CDR3 nucleotides are TGTGCCAGCAGCCCTACGGGGACAGGGGGCGGGTGGAGCTACACCTTC. Its protein product is CASSPTGTGGGWSYTF.

The chain is built from TRBV19 and TRBJ2-3, with 7 bases lining up with TRBD1. Germline loops: CDR1 LNHDA, CDR2 SQIVND (reference sequence). The CDR3 is made up of 15 amino acids. Unmatched junction bases numbered 13, after V lost 9 bases and J lost 4 bases. The CDR3 sequence: CARSMSRDRADTQYF. Written as DNA, the CDR3 is TGTGCCAGGTCGATGAGCCGTGACAGGGCAGATACGCAGTATTTT. The full variable domain, rest sourced from reference TRBV19 and TRBJ2-3, is DGGITQSPKYLFRKEGQNVTLSCEQNLNHDAMYWYRQDPGQGLRLIYYSQIVNDFQKGDIAEGYSVSREKKESFPLTVTSAQKNPTAFYLCARSMSRDRADTQYFGPGTRLTVL.

This clone was recorded a few times. The chain uses TRBV21-1 and TRBJ1-6. TRBV21-1 is given as a pseudogene. This CDR3 has 19 residues. The CDR3 protein is CASSKRRAMDCSYNSPLHF. CDR3 nucleotides: TGTGCCAGCAGCAAAAGGAGGGCGATGGATTGCTCCTATAATTCACCCCTCCACTTT.

V gene TRBV7-6 combines with J gene TRBJ2-2, with D uncertain. This CDR3 comprises 17 residues. Trimming stripped 5 bases from V and 3 bases from J, with 19 bases between. Germline V CDR1 and CDR2: SGHVS, FNYEAQ. For the CDR3, the DNA is TGTGCCAGCAGCCCCGAGTGGTCAGGTTTGGACACCGGGGAGCTGTTTTTT. Translation gives CASSPEWSGLDTGELFF.

The chain couples TRBV5-1 to TRBJ2-2; maybe TRBD2 (6 bases). Trimming took 3 bases from V and 3 from J, leaving 15 bases between them. This CDR3 spans 16 amino acids. Germline V gene data show CDR1 as SGHRS and CDR2 as YFSETQ. The CDR3 protein is CASSYLPGLYTGELFF. The DNA for the CDR3 is TGCGCCAGCAGCTACCTGCCGGGACTCTACACCGGGGAGCTGTTTTTT.

J is TRBJ2-1 and V is TRBV5-1, with 10 bases fitting TRBD2. This CDR3 region has 16 residues. CDR1 is SGHRS and CDR2 is YFSETQ in the germline V gene. The junction had 5 bases not matched to a gene; V was cut back by 1 base and J by 4 bases. In nucleotides, the CDR3 is TGCGCCAGCAGCTTGCTGGCTAGCGGGGGATACAATGAGCAGTTCTTC. This gives the protein CASSLLASGGYNEQFF. Supplemented by reference TRBV5-1 and TRBJ2-1, the full variable domain reads KAGVTQTPRYLIKTRGQQVTLSCSPISGHRSVSWYQQTPGQGLQFLFEYFSETQRNKGNFPGRFSGRQFSNSRSEMNVSTLELGDSALYLCASSLLASGGYNEQFFGPGTRLTVL.

V and J are TRBV11-2 and TRBJ1-2; 7 nucleotides align to TRBD1. V lost 3 bases, J lost 0 bases, and 10 bases stayed unmatched. CDR3 length: 17 amino acids. The germline V gene has CDR1 SGHAT and CDR2 FQNNGV. The CDR3 here is CASSFPDRKAANYGYTF. The CDR3 bases are TGTGCCAGCAGCTTCCCGGACAGGAAAGCAGCTAACTATGGCTACACCTTC.

This chain joins TRBV19 and TRBJ1-2; D might be TRBD1 (5 bases). Per germline, CDR1 LNHDA and CDR2 SQIVND (reference sequence). This CDR3 has 13 amino acids. V lost 9 bases and J 3 bases, leaving 14 bases between the germline ends. The CDR3 loop is CASKQDTDYGYTF. The CDR3, as DNA: TGTGCCAGCAAACAGGATACCGACTATGGCTACACCTTC.

The chain joins TRBV18 to TRBJ1-2; possible D gene TRBD1, 5 bases. Germline loops: CDR1 KGHSH, CDR2 LQKENI. The CDR3 runs to 16 residues. The V and J ends lost 3 bases and 4 bases respectively, with 18 bases between them. CDR3 in amino acids: CASSPGGDAGLYGYTF. The DNA of the CDR3 is TGTGCCAGCTCACCCGGGGGGGACGCAGGCCTCTATGGCTACACCTTC.

The chain uses TRBV18 and TRBJ2-1; TRBD2 matches at 10 bases. Germline V lookup: CDR1 KGHSH, CDR2 LQKENI. V dropped 7 bases and J dropped 13; count of bases not matched to a gene: 13. The CDR3 covers 14 residues. The CDR3 here is CASLRAGGPSDQFF. The CDR3 nucleotides read TGTGCCAGCTTGCGAGCGGGAGGGCCTTCTGACCAGTTCTTC.

The gene calls are TRBV30 and TRBJ2-1, with D maybe TRBD2 (5 bases). Germline CDR1 and CDR2: GTSNPN and SVGIG (reference sequence). Trimming cost V 3 bases and J 4 bases, with 7 bases left between them. This CDR3 comprises 12 residues. CDR3 amino acids: CAWSPGYNEQFF. The CDR3 coding sequence is TGTGCCTGGAGCCCGGGGTACAATGAGCAGTTCTTC.